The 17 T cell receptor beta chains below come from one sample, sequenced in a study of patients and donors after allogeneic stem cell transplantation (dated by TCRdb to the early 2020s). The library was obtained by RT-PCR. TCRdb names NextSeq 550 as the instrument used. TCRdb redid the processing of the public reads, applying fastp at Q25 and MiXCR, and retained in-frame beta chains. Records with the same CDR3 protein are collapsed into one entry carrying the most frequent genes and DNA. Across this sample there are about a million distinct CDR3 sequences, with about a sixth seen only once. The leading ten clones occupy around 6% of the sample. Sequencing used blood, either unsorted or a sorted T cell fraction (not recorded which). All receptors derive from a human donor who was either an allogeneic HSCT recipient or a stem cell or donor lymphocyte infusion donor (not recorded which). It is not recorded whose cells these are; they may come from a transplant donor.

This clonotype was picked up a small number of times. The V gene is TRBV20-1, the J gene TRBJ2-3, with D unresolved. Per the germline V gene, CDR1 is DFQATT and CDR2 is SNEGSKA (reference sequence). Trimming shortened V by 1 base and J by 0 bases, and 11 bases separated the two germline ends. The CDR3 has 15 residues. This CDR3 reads CSARVSGGSTDTQYF. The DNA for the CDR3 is TGCAGTGCTAGAGTCTCGGGCGGAAGCACAGATACGCAGTATTTT.

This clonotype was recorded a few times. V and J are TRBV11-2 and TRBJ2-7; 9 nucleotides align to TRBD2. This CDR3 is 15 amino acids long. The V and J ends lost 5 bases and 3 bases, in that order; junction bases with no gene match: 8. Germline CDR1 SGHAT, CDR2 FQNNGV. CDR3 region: CASSHLRTSVYEQYF. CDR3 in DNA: TGTGCCAGCAGCCATCTCCGGACTAGCGTCTACGAGCAGTACTTC.

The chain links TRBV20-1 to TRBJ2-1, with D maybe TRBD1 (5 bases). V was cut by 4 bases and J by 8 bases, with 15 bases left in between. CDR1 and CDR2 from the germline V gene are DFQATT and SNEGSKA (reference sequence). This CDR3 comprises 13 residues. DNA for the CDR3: TGCAGTGCTAAGTATCGCGTCAGGGATGAGCAGTTCTTC. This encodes CSAKYRVRDEQFF.

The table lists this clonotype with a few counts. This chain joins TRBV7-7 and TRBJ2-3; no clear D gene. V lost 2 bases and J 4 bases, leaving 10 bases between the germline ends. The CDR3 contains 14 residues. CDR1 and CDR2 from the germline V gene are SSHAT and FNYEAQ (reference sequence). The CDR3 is CASSLSGPADTQYF. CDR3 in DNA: TGTGCCAGCAGCTTAAGTGGGCCCGCAGATACGCAGTATTTT.

CDR3 loop: CASRNLPTGNEQFF. The DNA for the CDR3 is TGCGCCAGCAGGAACCTCCCAACGGGCAATGAGCAGTTCTTC. The chain recombines TRBV5-1 with TRBJ2-1; D remains unclear. Trimming shortened V by 5 bases and J by 6 bases, and 15 bases separated the two germline ends. Germline loops: CDR1 SGHRS, CDR2 YFSETQ. The length of the CDR3 is 14 residues.

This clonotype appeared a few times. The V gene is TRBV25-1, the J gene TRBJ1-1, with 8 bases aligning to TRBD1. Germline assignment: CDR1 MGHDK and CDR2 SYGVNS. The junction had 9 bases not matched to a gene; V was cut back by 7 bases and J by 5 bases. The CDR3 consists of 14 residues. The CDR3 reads CASTQDRGRTEAFF. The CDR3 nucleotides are TGTGCCAGCACCCAAGACAGGGGAAGGACTGAAGCTTTCTTT.

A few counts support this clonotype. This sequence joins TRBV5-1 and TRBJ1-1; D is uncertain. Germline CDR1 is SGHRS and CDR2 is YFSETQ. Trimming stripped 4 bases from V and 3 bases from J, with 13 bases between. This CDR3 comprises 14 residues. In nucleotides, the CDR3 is TGCGCCAGCAGCGGCTGGACCCGAGACACTGAAGCTTTCTTT. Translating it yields CASSGWTRDTEAFF.

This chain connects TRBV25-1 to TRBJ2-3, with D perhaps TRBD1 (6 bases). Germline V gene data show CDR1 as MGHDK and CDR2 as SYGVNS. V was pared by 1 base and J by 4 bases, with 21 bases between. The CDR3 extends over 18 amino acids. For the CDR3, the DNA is TGTGCCAGCAGTGAATTAGCATCCCGGACACAGGGAGCAGATACGCAGTATTTT. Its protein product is CASSELASRTQGADTQYF.

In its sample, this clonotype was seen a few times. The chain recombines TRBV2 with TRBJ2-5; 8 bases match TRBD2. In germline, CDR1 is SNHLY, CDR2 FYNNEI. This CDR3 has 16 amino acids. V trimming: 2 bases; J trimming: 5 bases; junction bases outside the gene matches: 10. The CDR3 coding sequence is TGTGCCAGCAGTGAAAGGGGGAAGCGGGGGTATGAGACCCAGTACTTC. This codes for CASSERGKRGYETQYF.

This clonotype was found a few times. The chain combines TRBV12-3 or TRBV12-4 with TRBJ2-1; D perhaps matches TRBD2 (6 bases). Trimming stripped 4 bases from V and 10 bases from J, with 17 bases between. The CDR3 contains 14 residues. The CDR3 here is CASSSSFSGPEQFF. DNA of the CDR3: TGTGCCAGCAGTTCCTCATTTAGCGGTCCAGAGCAGTTCTTC.

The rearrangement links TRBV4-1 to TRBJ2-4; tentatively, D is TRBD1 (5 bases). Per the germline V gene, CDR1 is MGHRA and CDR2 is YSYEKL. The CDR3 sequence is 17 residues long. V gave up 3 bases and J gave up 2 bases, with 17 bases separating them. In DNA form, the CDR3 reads TGCGCCAGCAGCCATCCCTCTCAGGGTATGACCAAAAACATTCAGTACTTC. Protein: CASSHPSQGMTKNIQYF.

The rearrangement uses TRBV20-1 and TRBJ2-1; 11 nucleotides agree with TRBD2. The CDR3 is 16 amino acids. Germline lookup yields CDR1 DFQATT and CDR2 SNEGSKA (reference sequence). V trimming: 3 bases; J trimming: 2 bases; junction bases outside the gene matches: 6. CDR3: CSASAPGLAAYNEQFF. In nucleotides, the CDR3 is TGCAGTGCTAGCGCCCCGGGACTAGCGGCCTACAATGAGCAGTTCTTC.

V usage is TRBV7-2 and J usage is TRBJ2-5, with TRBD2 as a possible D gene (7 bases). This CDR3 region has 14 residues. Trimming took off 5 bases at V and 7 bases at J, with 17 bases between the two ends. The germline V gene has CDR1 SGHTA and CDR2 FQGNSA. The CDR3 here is CASSLEGGGLTQYF. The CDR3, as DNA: TGTGCCAGCAGCCTGGAGGGGGGGGGCCTGACCCAGTACTTC.

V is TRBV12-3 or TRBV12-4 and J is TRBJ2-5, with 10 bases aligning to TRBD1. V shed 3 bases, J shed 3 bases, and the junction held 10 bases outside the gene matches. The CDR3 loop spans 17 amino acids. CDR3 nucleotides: TGTGCCAGCAGTTTTCGCCGCGGGACAGGGGCAAAAGAGACCCAGTACTTC. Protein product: CASSFRRGTGAKETQYF.

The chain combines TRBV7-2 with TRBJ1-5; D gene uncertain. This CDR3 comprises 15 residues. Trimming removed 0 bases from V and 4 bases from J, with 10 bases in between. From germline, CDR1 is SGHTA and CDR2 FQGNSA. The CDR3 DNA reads TGTGCCAGCAGCTTAGCAGACAAGATAAATCAGCCCCAGCATTTT. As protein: CASSLADKINQPQHF.

The CDR3 sequence is CASSRRTGAKQNTEAFF. The CDR3 region has the DNA TGCGCCAGCAGCCGCCGGACAGGAGCTAAACAGAACACTGAAGCTTTCTTT. The chain employs TRBV5-1 and TRBJ1-1; TRBD1 aligns across 7 bases. Germline V gene sequence: CDR1 SGHRS, CDR2 YFSETQ. This CDR3 has 17 residues. The V and J ends lost 4 bases and 1 base, in that order; junction bases with no gene match: 13. Full variable domain (outside the CDR3, taken from reference TRBV5-1 and TRBJ1-1): KAGVTQTPRYLIKTRGQQVTLSCSPISGHRSVSWYQQTPGQGLQFLFEYFSETQRNKGNFPGRFSGRQFSNSRSEMNVSTLELGDSALYLCASSRRTGAKQNTEAFFGQGTRLTVV.

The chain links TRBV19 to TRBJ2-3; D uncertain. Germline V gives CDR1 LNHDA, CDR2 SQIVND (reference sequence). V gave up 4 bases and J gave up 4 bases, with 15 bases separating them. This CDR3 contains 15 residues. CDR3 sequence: CASSNLERFADTQYF. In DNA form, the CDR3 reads TGTGCCAGTAGTAATTTGGAGCGATTCGCAGATACGCAGTATTTT.